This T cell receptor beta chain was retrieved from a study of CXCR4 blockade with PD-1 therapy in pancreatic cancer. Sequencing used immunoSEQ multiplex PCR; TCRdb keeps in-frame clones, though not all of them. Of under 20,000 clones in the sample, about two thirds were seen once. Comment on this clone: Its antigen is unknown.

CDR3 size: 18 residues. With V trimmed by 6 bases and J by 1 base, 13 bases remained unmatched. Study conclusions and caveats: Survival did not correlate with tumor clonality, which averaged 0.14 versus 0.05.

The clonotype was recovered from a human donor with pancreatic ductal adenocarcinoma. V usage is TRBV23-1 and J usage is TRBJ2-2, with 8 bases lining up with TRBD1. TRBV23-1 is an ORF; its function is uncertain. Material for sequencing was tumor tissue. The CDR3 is CASSQDLGQGLNTGELFF. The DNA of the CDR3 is TGCGCCAGCAGCCAAGATTTAGGACAGGGTCTGAACACCGGGGAGCTGTTTTTT.